These T cell receptor beta chains were read from a single sample in a study of cytomegalovirus exposure and HLA in healthy donors. TCRdb's copy holds only in-frame clones and misses some; the assay was immunoSEQ multiplex PCR. The specimen's table records about 160,000 clones. The sample taken for sequencing was PBMCs. The source is a woman between 55 and 75 years old in good health and CMV-seronegative. Both conserved end residues are trimmed from each CDR3. The D gene is left open where the match is weak.

j_call	d_call	v_call	cdr3_aa
TRBJ1-1	.	TRBV4-1	ASSQDQRGANTEAF
TRBJ2-7	TRBD1	TRBV5-1	ASSLRGPYEQY
TRBJ1-6	.	TRBV9	ASSGPDSPRNSPLH
TRBJ2-7	.	TRBV4-1	ASSQPQGTPAYEQY
TRBJ2-7	TRBD1	TRBV4-1	ASSQIRGPKSYEQY
TRBJ2-5	.	TRBV5-4	ASSPQRGQETQY
.	TRBD2	TRBV5-6	ASSFQFSGGLHYEQY
TRBJ1-4	.	TRBV7-2	ASSFRVATNEKLF
TRBJ2-2	TRBD1	TRBV12-5	ASGLVWRFDGTGKTGELF
TRBJ2-5	TRBD1	TRBV7-3	ASSPIGTGEETQY
TRBJ2-3	TRBD2	TRBV5-1	ASSLVTSGSAGTQY
TRBJ2-5	.	TRBV10-2	ASSGQATGSGTQY
TRBJ1-4	TRBD1	TRBV7-3	ASSPTGKLSEKLF
TRBJ2-4	.	TRBV18	ASSPPGHLAKNIQY
TRBJ1-2	.	TRBV2	ASSEGSYGYT
TRBJ2-1	TRBD2	TRBV5-1	ASSLGLAGYYNEQF
TRBJ1-5	TRBD1	TRBV19	ASSMGSAGGRFSNQPQH
TRBJ2-3	TRBD2	TRBV9	ASTAGGTDTQY
TRBJ2-7	.	TRBV10-3	AISESPTQTRNYEQY
TRBJ2-1	TRBD2	TRBV5-6	ASSRTSAGGNEQF
.	.	TRBV5-4	ASSASYEQY
TRBJ2-2	.	TRBV5-1	ASSPEGNGGELF
TRBJ1-5	.	TRBV4-1	ASSQVTGWDQPQH
TRBJ1-1	.	TRBV7-2	ASTKRTGTKTEAF
TRBJ1-1	.	TRBV7-6	ASGLNTEAF
TRBJ2-1	TRBD2	TRBV6-4	ASSDTPGLDRGEQF
TRBJ1-1	.	TRBV10-3	AISGKQSNTEAF
TRBJ2-5	.	TRBV19	ASSRTSRETQY
.	.	TRBV7-8	ASSIQTAYEQY
TRBJ2-7	.	TRBV10-3	AICPALSSYEQY
TRBJ1-2	.	TRBV7-2	ASSPAAGGTNYGYT
TRBJ1-1	.	TRBV4-1	ARVFREDTEAF
TRBJ1-6	.	TRBV6-6	ASSGVRGDSPLH
TRBJ1-2	TRBD1	TRBV18	ASSPSITGTVYGYT
TRBJ1-3	TRBD1	TRBV7-8	ASSLGQGFGNTIY
TRBJ1-2	TRBD1	TRBV5-5	ASSYGQGTYGYT
TRBJ2-5	.	TRBV2	ASSDSQETQY
TRBJ1-2	.	TRBV2	ASVPSLGQYGYT
TRBJ2-1	TRBD2	TRBV13	ASSLVGGGTNNEQF
TRBJ1-1	.	TRBV5-4	ASSWGVGLATEAF
TRBJ2-3	TRBD1	TRBV9	ASSVSPHRQGHTDTQY
TRBJ2-1	.	TRBV7-2	ASSSPRGSGTWGEQF
TRBJ1-1	.	TRBV10-3	AISEFRGTGNTEAF
TRBJ2-7	.	TRBV25-1	ASSELGQGSGSSYEQY
TRBJ2-7	.	TRBV28	ASSLREQQY
TRBJ2-1	TRBD1	TRBV7-7	ASSSDRGNYNEQF
TRBJ1-4	TRBD1	TRBV7-2	ASSLEGRGTNEKLF
TRBJ2-4	TRBD2	TRBV5-1	ASSLVPRGGKNIQY
TRBJ1-1	.	TRBV7-9	ASSSAQEWTEAF
TRBJ1-1	.	TRBV27	ASSLGPILTEAF